The rows below give T cell receptor beta chains drawn from one sample of a study of somatic mutations in cytotoxic T cells in rheumatoid arthritis. Data came from immunoSEQ multiplex PCR; TCRdb stores just in-frame clones and leaves some out. The sample includes thousands of clones, about 88% of them seen just once. The sample consisted of CD8+ T cells sorted from blood. The receptor source for this set is a woman aged 50 to 65 with rheumatoid arthritis. CDR3s include the opening cysteine and the closing phenylalanine or tryptophan. Each record gives: CDR3 DNA, CDR3 protein, J gene, V gene, D gene. D genes are given only for firm matches.

TGTGCCAGCAGTGACCCGAATAGGGGACAACCCCGCTCAACTAATGAAAAACTGTTTTTT,CASSDPNRGQPRSTNEKLFF,TRBJ1-4,TRBV6-4,-
TGCGCCAGCAGCCAAGATTTCAGAACCGGGAGCAATCAGCCCCAGCATTTT,CASSQDFRTGSNQPQHF,TRBJ1-5,TRBV4-1,-
TGTGCCTGGAGTCACCGAGTCACTGAAGCTTTCTTT,CAWSHRVTEAFF,TRBJ1-1,TRBV30,-
TGTGCCAGCAGCCTAGAGACCGTCCGGGGGGGCCCGGACGAGCAGTACTTC,CASSLETVRGGPDEQYF,TRBJ2-7,TRBV4-2,TRBD2
TGTGCCAGCAATCCGTGGAGGGGACTCCATGGCTACACCTTC,CASNPWRGLHGYTF,TRBJ1-2,TRBV21-1,-
TGTGCCACCAGAAAAACCGGGACAGGGCCGCAAGAGACCCAGTACTTC,CATRKTGTGPQETQYF,TRBJ2-5,TRBV15,TRBD1
TGTGCCAGCAGCTTGGGGGTATTCGGGGAAAAACTGTTTTTT,CASSLGVFGEKLFF,TRBJ1-4,TRBV5-4,-
TGTGCCAGCAGCTTAGAAGCTTCCAATCAGCCCCAGCATTTT,CASSLEASNQPQHF,TRBJ1-5,TRBV7-8,-
TGTGCCAGCAGTTTCGACGGGACTAGCGGCACCGGGGAGCTGTTTTTT,CASSFDGTSGTGELFF,TRBJ2-2,TRBV27,TRBD2
TGCGCCAGCAGCCCGGAATATTCAGGGGCTTATGGCTACACCTTC,CASSPEYSGAYGYTF,TRBJ1-2,TRBV4-1,-
TGCGCCAGCAGCGGGGACAGTCAATCCTCTGGAAACCCTATATATTTT,CASSGDSQSSGNPIYF,TRBJ1-3,TRBV5-1,TRBD1
TGCGCCAGCAGCTCGACACAGGGGAACACTGAAGCTTTCTTT,CASSSTQGNTEAFF,TRBJ1-1,TRBV4-1,-